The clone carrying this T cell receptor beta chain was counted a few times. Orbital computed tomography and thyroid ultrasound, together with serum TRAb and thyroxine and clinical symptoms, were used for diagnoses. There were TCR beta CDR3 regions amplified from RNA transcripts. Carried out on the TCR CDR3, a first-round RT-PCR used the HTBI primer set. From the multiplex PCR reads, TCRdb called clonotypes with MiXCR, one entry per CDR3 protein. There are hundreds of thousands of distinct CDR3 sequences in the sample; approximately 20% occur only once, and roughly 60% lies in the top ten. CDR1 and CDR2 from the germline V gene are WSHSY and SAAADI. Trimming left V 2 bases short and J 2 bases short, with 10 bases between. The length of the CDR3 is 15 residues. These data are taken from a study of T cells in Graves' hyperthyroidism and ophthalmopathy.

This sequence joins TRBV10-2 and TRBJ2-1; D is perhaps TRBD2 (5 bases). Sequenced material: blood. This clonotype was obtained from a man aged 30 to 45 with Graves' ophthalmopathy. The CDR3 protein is CASSELAEPYNEQFF. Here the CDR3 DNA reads TGCGCCAGCAGTGAGCTAGCCGAACCCTACAATGAGCAGTTCTTC.